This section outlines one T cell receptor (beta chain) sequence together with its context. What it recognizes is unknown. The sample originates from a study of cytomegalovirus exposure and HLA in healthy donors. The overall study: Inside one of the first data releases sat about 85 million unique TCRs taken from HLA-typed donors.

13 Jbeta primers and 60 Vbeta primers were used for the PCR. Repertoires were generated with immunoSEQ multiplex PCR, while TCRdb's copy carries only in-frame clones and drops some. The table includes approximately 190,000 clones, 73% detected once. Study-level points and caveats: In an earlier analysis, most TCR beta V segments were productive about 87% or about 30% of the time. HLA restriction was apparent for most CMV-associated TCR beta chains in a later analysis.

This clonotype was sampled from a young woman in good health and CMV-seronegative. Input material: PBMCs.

Here the CDR3 DNA reads TGTGCCAGCAGCCCTGATCCCAGGGGCGGGGAGCTGTTTTTT. This codes for CASSPDPRGGELFF. The chain uses TRBV11-2 and TRBJ2-2; possible D gene TRBD1, 6 bases. The CDR3 sequence is 14 residues long. Trimming shortened V by 5 bases and J by 7 bases, and 14 bases separated the two germline ends. Per the germline V gene, CDR1 is SGHAT and CDR2 is FQNNGV.